Detailed here is one T cell receptor (beta chain). It has no known antigen specificity. Base qualities are not recorded, but no much larger clone differs from it by a single base. The time point label of this sample denotes: baseline before first vaccination. The vaccinee samples were drawn from two UK trials, COV001 and COV002, one of which was a single-blind randomized controlled phase 2/3 trial testing AZD1222 (ChAdOx1 nCoV-19) in healthy adults. For TCRbeta chain sequencing, PBMC samples were collected from trial participants at day 0 and at day 28 after the second dose. The V and J ends are trimmed by 1 base and 0 bases, leaving 10 bases between them. The germline V gene encodes CDR1 KGHSH and CDR2 LQKENI. The CDR3 sequence holds 16 residues, the cysteine and phenylalanine included. Of the read, only the CDR3 DNA is kept; its 48 bases are in frame from base 1. This sample stems from a study of T cell responses to AZD1222 COVID-19 vaccine listed by TCRdb under 2021. For context, the study as a whole: Because spike-specific TCR depth and breadth did not differ between the two schedules, AZD1222 recipients who got a second dose at roughly 4 weeks were pooled with those who got a second dose at roughly 12 weeks. TCR sequencing was performed for over 230 trial participants, of whom roughly 200 were given two doses of AZD1222 and around 25 were given two doses of MenACWY control vaccine. Trial participants were enrolled by age into 18-55, 56-69 and 70-plus year subgroups, with about 150, 27 and 61 TCR-sequenced participants respectively.

The paper as a whole reports these results and caveats: The 56-69-year group was small, and its depth increase did not reach significance, likely because of low power. CD4 TCRs associated with the vaccine covered the entire spike protein, and the dominant responses were in regions 160-218 and 743-854. A significant rise in spike-specific TCR breadth and depth was observed after two AZD1222 doses relative to day 0 and relative to MenACWY recipients. Participants were mostly white British and included more females than males, and it was suggested by the authors that clonal diversity may have been underestimated. Conclusions about previously exposed vaccinees are limited, since just five to seven AZD1222 recipients were seropositive for SARS-CoV-2 at baseline. Because no day 14 peak-response samples were available, the repertoires could be characterized only after the peak T cell response. Reportedly, close to half of the unique spike-specific TCRs recognized epitopes lying outside the regions that are mutated in the B.1.351 and B.1.1.7 variants.

The CDR3 regions of human TCRbeta chains were analyzed by immunosequencing. The authors' pipeline ran thus. TCRs in the repertoires were matched against a reference library of SARS-CoV-2-specific TCRs that had been generated with the MIRA antigen-specificity platform. Breadth was defined as the fraction of unique TCRs that were SARS-CoV-2-associated. Depth was defined as the fraction of total T cells that were SARS-CoV-2-associated. Using the MIRA data, every spike-specific TCR was mapped to the spike region that the TCR reacted to and assigned to either a CD4 or a CD8 class. Log10-transformed breadth and depth values were compared by one-way ANOVA with Sidak's multiple comparisons tests. TCRdb carries this immuneACCESS record with in-frame sequences only. Its versions omit some clonotypes, under half of them owing to an unresolved V gene in the studies checked, with the rest unexplained. V and J calls and clone size are those listed in that table; D and trimming were worked out from the DNA. In this sample the table shows about 130,000 clones, roughly 92% of which occur a single time. The ten largest clonotypes hold 0.9% to 0.95% of the sample.

The chain employs TRBV18 and TRBJ2-1; the D gene is unclear. Specimen: peripheral blood, collected on day 0 of AZD1222 vaccination. The source is an adult in good health. The CDR3 has the sequence CASSPQAPSSYNEQFF. The nucleotide sequence reads as follows: TGTGCCAGCTCACCACAGGCACCTAGCTCCTACAATGAGCAGTTCTTC.